This TCR beta chain was retrieved from a study of vaccination effects on CD4 cells after COVID-19. Whole-study results and caveats: Sampling in the study covered few convalescent patients and included no early post-infection timepoints.

Peptide-pool stimulation followed by sequencing identified expanded antigen-specific CD4+ clonotypes in the ViraFEST assay. Following culture for approximately ten days, CD4+ T cells were isolated. Each culture well received a few million PBMC. These cells were then cultured in IMDM with about 10 IU/ml IL-2 and 10 ug/ml peptides. Worth noting for this clone: The antigen is unknown.

Some clones are missing from TCRdb's copy, which holds only in-frame ones; the method was immunoSEQ multiplex PCR. The sample lists tens of thousands of clones; about 71% were seen once. The TCR comes from a human donor who received a COVID-19 vaccine. The specimen was CD4+ T cells from PBMCs cultured with HCoV-229E spike peptides, collected before COVID-19 vaccination.

CDR3 region: CASGQGALNSPLHF. DNA for the CDR3: TGCGCCAGTGGACAGGGGGCTCTGAATTCACCCCTCCACTTT. The rearrangement links TRBV5-1 to TRBJ1-6, with 11 positions matching TRBD1. CDR1 SGHRS and CDR2 YFSETQ come from the germline V gene. Trimming removed 8 bases from V and 7 bases from J; junction bases left unmatched: 5. The CDR3 loop spans 14 amino acids.